The 21 T cell receptor beta chains listed next were all sequenced from one sample in a study of Graves' ophthalmopathy and Graves' hyperthyroidism. Researchers took RNA transcripts and amplified TCR beta CDR3 regions from them. RT-PCR was first run with HTBI primers, then multiplex PCR in a second round. TCRdb fed the multiplex PCR reads into MiXCR, producing one record per CDR3 protein. The table shows over a million distinct CDR3 sequences, with around a third occurring only once. The sequencing sample was made of peripheral blood or thyroid tissue (not recorded which). The receptors stem from an adult man with Graves' hyperthyroidism.

This clonotype was observed at least ten times. The chain uses TRBV20-1 and TRBJ2-7, with 9 bases identical to TRBD2. Germline V CDR1 and CDR2: DFQATT, SNEGSKA (reference sequence). This CDR3 spans 14 amino acids. Germline trimming cut 0 bases from V and 2 bases from J; bases unmatched to any gene: 2. CDR3 nucleotide sequence: TGCAGTGCTAGAGATAAGCGGGGGGCCTACGAGCAGTACTTC. It translates to CSARDKRGAYEQYF.

This clonotype was recorded many times. CDR3 nucleotide sequence: TGTGCCAGCAGTGTGTCTAGCGGGAGCGAGCAGTACTTC. It translates to CASSVSSGSEQYF. This chain joins TRBV2 and TRBJ2-7; 10 positions agree with TRBD2. Germline-derived CDR1 and CDR2 are SNHLY and FYNNEI. The CDR3 covers 13 residues. V lost 4 bases to trimming and J lost 6 bases; unmatched junction nucleotides: 3.

The chain links TRBV2 to TRBJ2-5; D is perhaps TRBD2 (5 bases). The CDR3 sequence is 18 residues long. V was clipped by 5 bases and J by 0 bases, with 22 bases between them. Germline-derived CDR1 and CDR2 are SNHLY and FYNNEI. CDR3: CASSYSGIEAGYQETQYF. The CDR3, as DNA: TGTGCCAGCAGTTACTCGGGGATCGAGGCTGGCTACCAAGAGACCCAGTACTTC. Full variable domain (rest looked up from reference TRBV2 and TRBJ2-5): EPEVTQTPSHQVTQMGQEVILRCVPISNHLYFYWYRQILGQKVEFLVSFYNNEISEKSEIFDDQFSVERPDGSNFTLKIRSTKLEDSAMYFCASSYSGIEAGYQETQYFGPGTRLLVL.

This chain links TRBV7-2 with TRBJ2-7, with D perhaps matching TRBD2 (6 bases). Germline values: CDR1 SGHTA, CDR2 FQGNSA. V lost 5 bases, J lost 5 bases, and 22 bases lay in between. This CDR3 spans 16 amino acids. The CDR3 protein is CASSTRDQHPKDEQYF. DNA for the CDR3: TGTGCCAGCAGCACGCGGGACCAACACCCCAAGGACGAGCAGTACTTC.

In regard to this clonotype: This clone may be a read error of a much larger clone one base away. The CDR3: CASSERDREAQYF. The DNA for the CDR3 is TGTGCCAGCAGCGAAAGGGACAGGGAGGCCCAGTACTTC. V usage is TRBV7-2 and J usage is TRBJ2-5; 9 bases are shared with TRBD1. Germline CDR1 is SGHTA and CDR2 is FQGNSA. This CDR3 has 13 amino acids. Trimming cost V 5 bases and J 9 bases; bases outside gene matches: 7.

The chain couples TRBV20-1 to TRBJ1-2; the match to TRBD1 covers 11 bases. The CDR3 contains 15 residues. CDR1 and CDR2 from the germline V gene are DFQATT and SNEGSKA (reference sequence). J lost 4 bases, V lost 5 bases, and 9 bases had no gene match. The CDR3 region is CSAQSGTGGTYGYTF. CDR3 in DNA: TGCAGTGCTCAATCCGGGACAGGGGGGACCTATGGCTACACCTTC.

The chain couples TRBV10-3 to TRBJ1-4, with 7 bases lining up with TRBD1. The CDR3 contains 14 residues. CDR1 ENHRY and CDR2 SYGVKD come from the germline V gene. V gave up 1 base and J gave up 5 bases; unmatched junction bases: 1. CDR3 sequence (DNA): TGTGCCATCAGTGAGTTGACAGGGAATGAAAAACTGTTTTTT. Residues: CAISELTGNEKLFF.

A few counts support this clonotype. The chain uses TRBV2 and TRBJ1-4; weak D call: TRBD1 (5 bases). Germline V gene sequence: CDR1 SNHLY, CDR2 FYNNEI. The CDR3 is 14 residues long. Trimming shortened V by 6 bases and J by 5 bases, and 13 bases separated the two germline ends. CDR3 region: CASRTATANEKLFF. CDR3 nucleotide sequence: TGTGCCAGCAGGACAGCGACAGCAAATGAAAAACTGTTTTTT.

A remark on this clonotype: Because the CDR3 is missing its conserved closing phenylalanine or tryptophan, this is likely a read error. The limits of the CDR3 on the DNA are not certain, so only TCRdb's listed CDR3 is given. The chain employs TRBV10-2 and TRBJ1-4. A total of 8 residues make up the CDR3, ends included. Germline CDR1 WSHSY, CDR2 SAAADI. CDR3 residues: CASSEPSG.

V gene TRBV5-1 combines with J gene TRBJ2-5; a weak D match, TRBD2 (5 bases). The CDR3 totals 15 residues. The V gene lost 2 bases and the J gene lost 3 bases, with 14 bases spanning the gap. Germline CDR1 reads SGHRS; CDR2 reads YFSETQ. CDR3 residues: CASSFHEGMEETQYF. In DNA form, the CDR3 reads TGCGCCAGCAGCTTTCATGAGGGCATGGAAGAGACCCAGTACTTC. Supplemented by reference TRBV5-1 and TRBJ2-5, the full variable domain reads KAGVTQTPRYLIKTRGQQVTLSCSPISGHRSVSWYQQTPGQGLQFLFEYFSETQRNKGNFPGRFSGRQFSNSRSEMNVSTLELGDSALYLCASSFHEGMEETQYFGPGTRLLVL.

This clonotype has more than one count but fewer than ten. This rearrangement joins TRBV7-8 to TRBJ1-2; 9 bases are a match to TRBD1. J gave up 4 bases and V 6 bases, and 9 bases lay outside the gene matches. The germline V gene has CDR1 SGHVS and CDR2 FQNEAQ. This CDR3 is 15 amino acids long. This chain's CDR3 is CASSSPQGAVYGYTF. The DNA for the CDR3 is TGTGCCAGCAGTTCACCACAGGGGGCGGTCTATGGCTACACCTTC.

V and J are TRBV19 and TRBJ2-3, with 10 bases lining up with TRBD1. After removal of 9 bases from V and 2 bases from J, the junction contained 5 bases not matched to a gene. The CDR3 covers 14 residues. The V gene's germline CDR1 is LNHDA and CDR2 SQIVND (reference sequence). The DNA of the CDR3 is TGTGCCAGCGACAGGGGGCGAGACACAGATACGCAGTATTTT. Protein product: CASDRGRDTDTQYF.

This clonotype was seen a handful of times. The V gene is TRBV30, the J gene TRBJ1-2; D uncertain. V was shortened by 4 bases and J by 0 bases, with 6 bases between the two germline ends. Germline V lookup: CDR1 GTSNPN, CDR2 SVGIG (reference sequence). This CDR3 is 12 amino acids long. The CDR3 DNA reads as TGTGCCTGGACCGTATCTAACTATGGCTACACCTTC. Protein product: CAWTVSNYGYTF.

V usage is TRBV29-1 and J usage is TRBJ2-5; 10 bases align to TRBD2. This CDR3 is built from 13 residues. The germline CDR1 and CDR2 sequences are SQVTM and ANQGSEA. V lost 7 bases, J lost 1 base, and 3 bases stayed unmatched. CDR3 residues: CSATSGIQETQYF. The CDR3 nucleotides are TGCAGCGCCACTAGCGGGATCCAAGAGACCCAGTACTTC.

This clonotype has at least ten counts. The V and J genes are TRBV19 and TRBJ2-2, with 8 bases identical to TRBD2. Germline trimming cut 9 bases from V and 7 bases from J; bases unmatched to any gene: 13. This CDR3 comprises 15 residues. Per germline, CDR1 LNHDA and CDR2 SQIVND (reference sequence). CDR3 bases: TGTGCCAGCCGACTAGCGCCCCGAGGAGTCGGGGAGCTGTTTTTT. Residues: CASRLAPRGVGELFF.

The rearrangement uses TRBV12-3 or TRBV12-4 and TRBJ2-2; no reliable D call. The CDR3 length is 14 residues. V was pared by 5 bases and J by 1 base, with 8 bases between. In DNA form, the CDR3 reads TGTGCCAGCAGTAGGAATCGGAACACCGGGGAGCTGTTTTTT. It specifies CASSRNRNTGELFF.

About this clonotype itself: At one end, the junction sequence differs from germline, possibly due to a read error. The V gene is TRBV7-4, the J gene TRBJ1-5, with a tentative D call TRBD1 (6 bases). CDR1 SGHVT and CDR2 SQSDAQ come from the germline V gene. The CDR3 is 15 residues long. The CDR3 DNA is TGTGCCAGCACCTTAGGGGGGACTAGCAATCAGCCCCAGCATTTT. It translates to CASTLGGTSNQPQHF.

The chain couples TRBV7-9 to TRBJ2-7; tentative D call: TRBD1 (5 bases). With 5 bases removed from V and 3 bases from J, the gap between germline ends came to 11 bases. The CDR3 is 13 amino acids. CDR1 and CDR2 (germline): SEHNR, FQNEAQ (reference sequence). The chain's CDR3 is CASSAWGFYEQYF. DNA of the CDR3: TGTGCCAGCAGCGCCTGGGGCTTCTACGAGCAGTACTTC.

A word on this clonotype: The junction and the germline gene differ at one end; a read error may be behind it. The V call is TRBV14, the J call TRBJ2-5; D is perhaps TRBD1 or TRBD2 (5 bases each). This CDR3 comprises 15 residues. The germline gives CDR1 SGHDN, CDR2 FVKESK. Here the CDR3 DNA reads TGTGCCAGCAGCGAAGATAGGGGACGACATGAGACCCAGTACTTC. Residues: CASSEDRGRHETQYF. Full variable domain (rest looked up from reference TRBV14 and TRBJ2-5): EAGVTQFPSHSVIEKGQTVTLRCDPISGHDNLYWYRRVMGKEIKFLLHFVKESKQDESGMPNNRFLAERTGGTYSTLKVQPAELEDSGVYFCASSEDRGRHETQYFGPGTRLLVL.

This chain links TRBV6-6 with TRBJ1-5, with a possible D match to TRBD1 (6 bases). The CDR3 sequence is 16 residues long. The ends were cut back, 5 bases at V and 7 bases at J, with 21 bases in the middle. Per the germline V gene, CDR1 is MNHNY and CDR2 is SVGAGI (reference sequence). The CDR3 region has the DNA TGTGCCAGCAGTCCAGTGACCGGGACAATATTCCAGCCCCAGCATTTT. This gives the protein CASSPVTGTIFQPQHF.

The V gene is TRBV10-3, the J gene TRBJ1-3; D remains ambiguous. Germline CDR1 reads ENHRY; CDR2 reads SYGVKD. Trimming took 0 bases from V and 0 from J, leaving 9 bases between them. The CDR3 is 16 amino acids. Written as DNA, the CDR3 is TGTGCCATCAGTGAGTCGATAGGGAGCTCTGGAAACACCATATATTTT. Translated: CAISESIGSSGNTIYF.